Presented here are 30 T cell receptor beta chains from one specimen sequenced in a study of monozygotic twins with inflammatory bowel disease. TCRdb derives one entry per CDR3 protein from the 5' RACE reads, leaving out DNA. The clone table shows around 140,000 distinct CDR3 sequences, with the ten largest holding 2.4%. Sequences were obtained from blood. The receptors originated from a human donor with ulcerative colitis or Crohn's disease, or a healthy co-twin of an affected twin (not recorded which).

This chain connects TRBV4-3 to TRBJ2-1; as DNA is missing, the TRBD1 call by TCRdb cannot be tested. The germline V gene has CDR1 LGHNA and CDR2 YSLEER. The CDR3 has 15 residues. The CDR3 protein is CASSRLGQAYNEQFF.

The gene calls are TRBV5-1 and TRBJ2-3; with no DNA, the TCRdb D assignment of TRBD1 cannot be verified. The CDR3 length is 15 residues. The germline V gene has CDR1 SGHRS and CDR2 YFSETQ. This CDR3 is CASSLDVQGRDTQYF.

The CDR3 loop is CASSQGTGGRTEAFF. V gene TRBV7-9 combines with J gene TRBJ1-1; there is no DNA to check the TCRdb D call of TRBD1. This CDR3 has 15 amino acids. Germline V CDR1 and CDR2: SEHNR, FQNEAQ (reference sequence).

The CDR3 sequence is CASSGGGVDDEQYF. The chain has TRBV5-1 and TRBJ2-7; TCRdb's D call of TRBD2 is untestable without DNA. CDR3 size: 14 residues. Germline V gene lookup returns CDR1 SGHRS and CDR2 YFSETQ. Full variable domain (outside the CDR3, taken from reference TRBV5-1 and TRBJ2-7): KAGVTQTPRYLIKTRGQQVTLSCSPISGHRSVSWYQQTPGQGLQFLFEYFSETQRNKGNFPGRFSGRQFSNSRSEMNVSTLELGDSALYLCASSGGGVDDEQYFGPGTRLTVT.

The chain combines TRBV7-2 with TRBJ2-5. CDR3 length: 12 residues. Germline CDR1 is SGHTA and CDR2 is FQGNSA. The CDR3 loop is CASSFSRETQYF.

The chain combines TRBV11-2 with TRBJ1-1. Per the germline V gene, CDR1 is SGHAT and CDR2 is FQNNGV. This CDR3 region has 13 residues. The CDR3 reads CASSPPLWVKAFF.

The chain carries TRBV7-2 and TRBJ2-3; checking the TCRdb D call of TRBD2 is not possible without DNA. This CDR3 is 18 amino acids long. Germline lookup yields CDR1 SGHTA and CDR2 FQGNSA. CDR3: CASSLAVVAGGLFETQYF.

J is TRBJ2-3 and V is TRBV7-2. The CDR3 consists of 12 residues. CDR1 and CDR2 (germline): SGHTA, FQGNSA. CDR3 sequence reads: CASSLSWDTQYF.

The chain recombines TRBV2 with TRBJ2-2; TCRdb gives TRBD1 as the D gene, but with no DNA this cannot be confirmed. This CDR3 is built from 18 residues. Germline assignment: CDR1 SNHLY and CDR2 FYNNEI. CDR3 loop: CASTGGAGTGGITGELFF.

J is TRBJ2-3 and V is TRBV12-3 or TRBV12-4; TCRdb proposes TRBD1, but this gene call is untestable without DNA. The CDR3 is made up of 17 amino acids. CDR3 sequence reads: CASPPSGGSHSTDTQYF.

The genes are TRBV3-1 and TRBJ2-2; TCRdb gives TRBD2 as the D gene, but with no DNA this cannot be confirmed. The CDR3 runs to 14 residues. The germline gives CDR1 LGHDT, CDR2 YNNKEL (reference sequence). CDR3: CASSQAAGGPGLFF.

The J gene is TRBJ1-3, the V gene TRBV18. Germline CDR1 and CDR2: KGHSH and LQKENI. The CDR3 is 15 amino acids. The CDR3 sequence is CASSLRQISGNTIYF.

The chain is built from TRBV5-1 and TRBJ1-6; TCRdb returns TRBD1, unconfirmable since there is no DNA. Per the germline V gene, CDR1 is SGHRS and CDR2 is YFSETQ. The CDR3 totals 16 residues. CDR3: CASSSTGGVDNSPLHF.

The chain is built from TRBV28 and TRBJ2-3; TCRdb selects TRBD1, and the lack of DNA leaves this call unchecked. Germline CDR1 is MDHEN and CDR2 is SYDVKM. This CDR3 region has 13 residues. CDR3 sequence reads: CASSPNPGDTQYF.

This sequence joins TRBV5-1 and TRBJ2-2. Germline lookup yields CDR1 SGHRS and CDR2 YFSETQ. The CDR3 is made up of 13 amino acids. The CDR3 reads CASSSRNTGELFF.

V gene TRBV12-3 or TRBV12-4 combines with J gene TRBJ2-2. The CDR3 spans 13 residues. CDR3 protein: CASTTPTIGELFF.

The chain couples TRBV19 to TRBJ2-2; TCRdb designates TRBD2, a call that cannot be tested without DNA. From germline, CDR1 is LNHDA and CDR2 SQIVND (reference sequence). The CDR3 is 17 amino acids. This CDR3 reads CASSNPGGATNTGELFF.

The chain's CDR3 is CASSFWTTEKLFF. The chain joins TRBV11-2 to TRBJ1-4. This CDR3 is 13 amino acids long. CDR1 and CDR2 (germline): SGHAT, FQNNGV. The whole variable domain, filled in from reference TRBV11-2 and TRBJ1-4, reads EAGVAQSPRYKIIEKRQSVAFWCNPISGHATLYWYQQILGQGPKLLIQFQNNGVVDDSQLPKDRFSAERLKGVDSTLKIQPAKLEDSAVYLCASSFWTTEKLFFGSGTQLSVL.

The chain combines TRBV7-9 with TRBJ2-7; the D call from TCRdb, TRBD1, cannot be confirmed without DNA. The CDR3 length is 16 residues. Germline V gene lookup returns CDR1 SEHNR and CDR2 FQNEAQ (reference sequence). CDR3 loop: CASSLVGTGDWYEQYF.

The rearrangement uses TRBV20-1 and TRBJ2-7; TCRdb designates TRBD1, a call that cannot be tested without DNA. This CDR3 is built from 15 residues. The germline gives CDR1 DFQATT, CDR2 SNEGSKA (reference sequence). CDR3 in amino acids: CSATPGGHHSYEQYF.

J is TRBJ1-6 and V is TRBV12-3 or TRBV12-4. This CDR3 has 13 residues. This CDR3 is CASSLNRGSPLHF.

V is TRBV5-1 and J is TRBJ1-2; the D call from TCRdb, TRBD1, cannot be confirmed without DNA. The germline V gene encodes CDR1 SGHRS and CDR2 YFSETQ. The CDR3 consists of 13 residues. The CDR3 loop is CASYRDLWDGYTF.

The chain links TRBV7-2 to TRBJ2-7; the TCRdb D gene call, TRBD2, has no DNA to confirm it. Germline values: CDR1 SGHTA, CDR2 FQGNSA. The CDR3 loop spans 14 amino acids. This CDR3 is CASSLKLGSYEQYF.

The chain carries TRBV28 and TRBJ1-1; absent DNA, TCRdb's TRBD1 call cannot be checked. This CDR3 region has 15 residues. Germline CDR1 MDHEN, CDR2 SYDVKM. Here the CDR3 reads CASSPATGRRTEAFF.

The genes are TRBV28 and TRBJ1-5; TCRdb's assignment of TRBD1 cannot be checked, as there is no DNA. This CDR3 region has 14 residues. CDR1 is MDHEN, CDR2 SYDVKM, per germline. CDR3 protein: CASSLGQPHQPQHF.

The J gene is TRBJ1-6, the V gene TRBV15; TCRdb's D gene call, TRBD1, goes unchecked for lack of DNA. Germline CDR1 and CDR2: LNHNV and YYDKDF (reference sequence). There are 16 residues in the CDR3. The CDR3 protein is CATSRDGTGVGSPLHF. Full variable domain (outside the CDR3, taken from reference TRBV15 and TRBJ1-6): DAMVIQNPRYQVTQFGKPVTLSCSQTLNHNVMYWYQQKSSQAPKLLFHYYDKDFNNEADTPDNFQSRRPNTSFCFLDIRSPGLGDTAMYLCATSRDGTGVGSPLHFGNGTRLTVT.

CDR3 region: CASSPRDGYNEQFF. The chain links TRBV5-1 to TRBJ2-1; TCRdb's D call of TRBD1 is untestable without DNA. The CDR3 covers 14 residues. The germline gives CDR1 SGHRS, CDR2 YFSETQ.

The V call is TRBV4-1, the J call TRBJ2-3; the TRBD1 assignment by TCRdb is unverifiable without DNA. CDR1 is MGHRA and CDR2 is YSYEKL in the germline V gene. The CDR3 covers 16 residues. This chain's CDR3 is CASSQEVKGASDTQYF.

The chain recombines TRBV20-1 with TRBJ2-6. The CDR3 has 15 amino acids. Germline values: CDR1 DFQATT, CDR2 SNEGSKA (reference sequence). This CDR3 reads CSASIAHGGANVLTF.

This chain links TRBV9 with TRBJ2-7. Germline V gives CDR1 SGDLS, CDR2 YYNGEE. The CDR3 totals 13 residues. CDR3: CASSVGPPDEQYF.